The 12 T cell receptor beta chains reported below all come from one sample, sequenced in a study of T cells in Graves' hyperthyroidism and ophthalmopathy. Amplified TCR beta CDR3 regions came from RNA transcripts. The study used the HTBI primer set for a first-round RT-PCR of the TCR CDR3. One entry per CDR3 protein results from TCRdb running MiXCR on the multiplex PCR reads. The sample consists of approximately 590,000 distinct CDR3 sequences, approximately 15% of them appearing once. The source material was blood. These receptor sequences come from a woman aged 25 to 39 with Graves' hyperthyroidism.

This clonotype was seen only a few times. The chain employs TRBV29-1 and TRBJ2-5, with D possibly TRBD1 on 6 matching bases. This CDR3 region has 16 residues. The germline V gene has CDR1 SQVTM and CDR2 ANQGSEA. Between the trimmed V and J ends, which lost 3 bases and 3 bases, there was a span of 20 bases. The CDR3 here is CSVDGNRDNYEETQYF. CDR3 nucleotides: TGCAGCGTTGATGGAAACAGGGACAATTACGAAGAGACCCAGTACTTC.

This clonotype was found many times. The CDR3 sequence: CASSVNNEQFF. The CDR3 DNA is TGTGCCAGCAGCGTTAACAATGAGCAGTTCTTC. The gene calls are TRBV9 and TRBJ2-1; no clear D. V shed 2 bases and J shed 5 bases, with 2 bases lying between them. This CDR3 has 11 residues. Germline V gene data show CDR1 as SGDLS and CDR2 as YYNGEE.

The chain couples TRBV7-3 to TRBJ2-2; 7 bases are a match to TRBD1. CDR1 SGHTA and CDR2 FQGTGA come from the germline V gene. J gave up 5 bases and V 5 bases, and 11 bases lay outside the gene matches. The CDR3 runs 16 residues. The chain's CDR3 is CASSPTGTAPTGELFF. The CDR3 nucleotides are TGTGCCAGCAGCCCCACCGGGACAGCTCCGACCGGGGAGCTGTTTTTT.

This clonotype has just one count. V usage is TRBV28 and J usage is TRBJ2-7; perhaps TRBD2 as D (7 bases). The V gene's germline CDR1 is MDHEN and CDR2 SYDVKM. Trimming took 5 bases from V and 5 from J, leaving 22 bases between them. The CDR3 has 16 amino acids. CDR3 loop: CASSPGRGGLSDEQYF. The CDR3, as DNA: TGTGCCAGCAGTCCCGGTAGGGGGGGGCTGAGCGACGAGCAGTACTTC.

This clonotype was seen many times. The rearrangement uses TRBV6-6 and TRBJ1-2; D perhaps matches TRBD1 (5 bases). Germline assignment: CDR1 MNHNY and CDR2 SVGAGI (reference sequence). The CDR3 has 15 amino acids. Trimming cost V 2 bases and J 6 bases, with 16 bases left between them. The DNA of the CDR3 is TGTGCCAGCAGTTACCCCGGGGCCGCGGGGGATGGCTACACCTTC. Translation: CASSYPGAAGDGYTF.

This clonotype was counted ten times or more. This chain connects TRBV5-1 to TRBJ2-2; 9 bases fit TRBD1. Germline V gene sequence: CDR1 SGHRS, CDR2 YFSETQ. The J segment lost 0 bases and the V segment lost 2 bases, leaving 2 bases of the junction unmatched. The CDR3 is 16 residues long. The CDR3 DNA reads TGCGCCAGCAGCTTTGGGACAGGGACGAACACCGGGGAGCTGTTTTTT. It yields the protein CASSFGTGTNTGELFF.

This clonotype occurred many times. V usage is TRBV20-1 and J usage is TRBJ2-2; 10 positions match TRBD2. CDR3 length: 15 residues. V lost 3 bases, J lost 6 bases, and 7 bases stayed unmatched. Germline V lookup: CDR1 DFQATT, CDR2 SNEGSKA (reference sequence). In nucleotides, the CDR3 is TGCAGTGCTAGTGCTAGCGGGAGTAGTGCCGGGGAGCTGTTTTTT. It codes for CSASASGSSAGELFF.

The CDR3 reads CASSSTPLGQPEAFF. The DNA for the CDR3 is TGTGCCAGCAGCTCCACCCCACTCGGACAGCCTGAAGCTTTCTTT. The V call is TRBV7-9, the J call TRBJ1-1; possible D gene TRBD1, 6 bases. The germline V gene has CDR1 SEHNR and CDR2 FQNEAQ (reference sequence). Trimming cost V 4 bases and J 6 bases, with 18 bases left between them. CDR3 length: 15 residues.

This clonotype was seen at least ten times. The CDR3 region is CASTVRLLTDTQYF. The CDR3 coding sequence is TGTGCCAGCACGGTCAGGTTACTCACAGATACGCAGTATTTT. The J gene is TRBJ2-3, the V gene TRBV6-1, with no clear D. The CDR3 sequence is 14 residues long. Trimming pared 7 bases from V and 2 bases from J, leaving 13 bases between. CDR1 is MNHNS and CDR2 is SASEGT in the germline V gene.

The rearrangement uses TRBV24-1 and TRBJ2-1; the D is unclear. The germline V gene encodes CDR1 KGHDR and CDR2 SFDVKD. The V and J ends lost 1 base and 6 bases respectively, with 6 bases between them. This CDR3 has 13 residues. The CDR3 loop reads CATSDLSINEQFF. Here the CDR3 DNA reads TGTGCCACCAGTGATTTAAGTATCAATGAGCAGTTCTTC.

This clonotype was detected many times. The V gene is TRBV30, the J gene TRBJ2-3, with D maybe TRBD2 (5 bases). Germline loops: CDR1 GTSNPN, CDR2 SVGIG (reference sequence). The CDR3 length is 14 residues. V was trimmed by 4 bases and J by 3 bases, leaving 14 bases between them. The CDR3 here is CAWTQNRGTDTQYF. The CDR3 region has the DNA TGTGCCTGGACTCAAAACCGGGGTACAGATACGCAGTATTTT. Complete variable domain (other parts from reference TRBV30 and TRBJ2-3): SQTIHQWPATLVQPVGSPLSLECTVEGTSNPNLYWYRQAAGRGLQLLFYSVGIGQISSEVPQNLSASRPQDRQFILSSKKLLLSDSGFYLCAWTQNRGTDTQYFGPGTRLTVL.

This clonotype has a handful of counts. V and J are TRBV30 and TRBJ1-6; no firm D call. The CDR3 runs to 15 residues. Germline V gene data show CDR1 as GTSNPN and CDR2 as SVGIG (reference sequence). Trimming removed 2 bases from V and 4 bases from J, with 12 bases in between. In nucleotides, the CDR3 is TGTGCCTGGAGTAGCGCCGGAGGATATAATTCACCCCTCCACTTT. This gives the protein CAWSSAGGYNSPLHF.